These 8 T cell receptor beta chains originate from one sample sequenced in a study of cytomegalovirus exposure and HLA in healthy donors. The PCR made use of 60 Vbeta and 13 Jbeta primers. TCRdb's table, derived via immunoSEQ multiplex PCR, lists solely in-frame clones and lacks some. In the table there are 150,000 or so clones, less than 80% of which are singletons. The specimen was PBMCs. These receptors all stem from a man aged 25-45 years in good health and CMV-seronegative.

CDR3 bases: TGTGCCAGCACGACTAGCGGGGCGAACAATGAGCAGTTCTTC. Translated: CASTTSGANNEQFF. The chain has TRBV2 and TRBJ2-1; TRBD2 matches 11 bases. Germline V lookup: CDR1 SNHLY, CDR2 FYNNEI. Trimming at V came to 7 bases and at J to 5 bases, leaving 4 bases not matched to a gene. The CDR3 spans 14 residues. Drawing the rest from reference TRBV2 and TRBJ2-1, the complete variable domain is EPEVTQTPSHQVTQMGQEVILRCVPISNHLYFYWYRQILGQKVEFLVSFYNNEISEKSEIFDDQFSVERPDGSNFTLKIRSTKLEDSAMYFCASTTSGANNEQFFGPGTRLTVL.

The chain employs TRBV7-2 and TRBJ1-4; 9 nucleotides align to TRBD1. This CDR3 has 18 residues. In germline, CDR1 is SGHTA, CDR2 FQGNSA. V shed 3 bases and J 6 bases; nucleotides not matched to a gene: 14. For the CDR3, the DNA is TGTGCCAGCAGCTTTTGGTGGACAGGGGAAATCCCGGATGAAAAACTGTTTTTT. Translation: CASSFWWTGEIPDEKLFF.

This clone was seen more than once but under ten times. The chain joins TRBV28 to TRBJ2-7; 12 bases agree with TRBD2. The germline gives CDR1 MDHEN, CDR2 SYDVKM. The CDR3 has 17 amino acids. Trimming removed 2 bases from V and 5 bases from J; junction bases left unmatched: 10. The CDR3 DNA is TGTGCCAGCAGTTTAGGGGCTAGCGGGGGGGTGATCAACGAGCAGTACTTC. Amino acids: CASSLGASGGVINEQYF.

The chain couples TRBV18 to TRBJ1-1; the match to TRBD1 covers 8 bases. Germline V lookup: CDR1 KGHSH, CDR2 LQKENI. CDR3 length equals 15 residues. Losses at the gene ends were 10 bases for V and 0 bases for J; bases not matched to a gene: 10. The CDR3 loop is CATQGAGRMNTEAFF. The CDR3 DNA sequence: TGTGCCACTCAGGGGGCAGGACGCATGAACACTGAAGCTTTCTTT.

The CDR3 is CASRGTLYGYTF. CDR3 DNA sequence: TGTGCCAGCCGAGGGACTCTCTATGGCTACACCTTC. This chain links TRBV2 with TRBJ1-2; tentative D call: TRBD1 (5 bases). The V end was cut by 8 bases, the J end by 4 bases, with 11 bases between. The germline gives CDR1 SNHLY, CDR2 FYNNEI. The CDR3 contains 12 residues.

The chain links TRBV6-1 to TRBJ2-1, with D possibly TRBD2 on 7 matching bases. The CDR3 totals 14 residues. CDR1 is MNHNS, CDR2 SASEGT, per germline. V lost 9 bases, J lost 6 bases, and 18 bases lay in between. DNA of the CDR3: TGTGCCAGTTCCATTGGGGGGGGCGGCAATGAGCAGTTCTTC. Its translation is CASSIGGGGNEQFF.

J is TRBJ2-2 and V is TRBV27, with 9 bases aligning to TRBD1. The V segment lost 3 bases and the J segment 13 bases; nucleotides outside the gene matches: 9. Germline lookup yields CDR1 MNHEY and CDR2 SMNVEV (reference sequence). The CDR3 is 14 amino acids. This chain's CDR3 is CASSLTGGAFGLFF. For the CDR3, the DNA is TGTGCCAGCAGTTTGACAGGGGGGGCGTTTGGGCTGTTTTTT.

This clone was seen a few times. The V call is TRBV7-6, the J call TRBJ1-1; TRBD1 aligns across 7 bases. CDR1 is SGHVS, CDR2 FNYEAQ, per germline. V shed 6 bases and J 0 bases; nucleotides not matched to a gene: 7. The CDR3 is 15 amino acids. Written as DNA, the CDR3 is TGTGCCAGCAGTCCCCAAGGGACAGTGAACACTGAAGCTTTCTTT. It yields the protein CASSPQGTVNTEAFF.